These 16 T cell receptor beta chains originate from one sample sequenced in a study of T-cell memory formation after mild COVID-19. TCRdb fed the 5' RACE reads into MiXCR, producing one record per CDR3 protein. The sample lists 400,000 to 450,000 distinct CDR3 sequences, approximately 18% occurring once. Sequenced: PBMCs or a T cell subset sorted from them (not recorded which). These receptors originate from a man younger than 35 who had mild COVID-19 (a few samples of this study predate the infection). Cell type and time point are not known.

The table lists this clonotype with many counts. CDR3 in DNA: TGTGCCAGCAGCTTAACTCGGGGGGGCCAAGATACGCAGTATTTT. The encoded protein is CASSLTRGGQDTQYF. V usage is TRBV7-3 and J usage is TRBJ2-3, with 8 bases lining up with TRBD2. This CDR3 comprises 15 residues. The J segment lost 5 bases and the V segment lost 0 bases, leaving 4 bases of the junction unmatched. Germline assignment: CDR1 SGHTA and CDR2 FQGTGA.

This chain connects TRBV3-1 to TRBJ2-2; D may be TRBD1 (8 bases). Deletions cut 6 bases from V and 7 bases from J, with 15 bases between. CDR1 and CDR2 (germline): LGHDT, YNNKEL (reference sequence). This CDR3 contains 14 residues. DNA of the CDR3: TGTGCCAGCAGACAACAGGGGGGGAACGGGGAGCTGTTTTTT. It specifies CASRQQGGNGELFF.

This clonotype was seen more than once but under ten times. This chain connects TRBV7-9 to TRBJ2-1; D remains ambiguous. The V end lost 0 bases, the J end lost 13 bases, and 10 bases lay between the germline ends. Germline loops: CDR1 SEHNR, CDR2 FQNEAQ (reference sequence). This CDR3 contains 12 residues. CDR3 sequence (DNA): TGTGCCAGCAGCTTAGCCAGCAGAATTCAGTTCTTC. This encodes CASSLASRIQFF.

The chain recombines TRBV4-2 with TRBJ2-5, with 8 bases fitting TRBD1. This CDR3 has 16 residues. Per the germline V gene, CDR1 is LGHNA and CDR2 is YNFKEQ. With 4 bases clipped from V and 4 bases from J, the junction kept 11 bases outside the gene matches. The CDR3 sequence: CASSPNPWTGRETQYF. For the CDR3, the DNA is TGTGCCAGCAGCCCCAACCCGTGGACAGGGCGAGAGACCCAGTACTTC.

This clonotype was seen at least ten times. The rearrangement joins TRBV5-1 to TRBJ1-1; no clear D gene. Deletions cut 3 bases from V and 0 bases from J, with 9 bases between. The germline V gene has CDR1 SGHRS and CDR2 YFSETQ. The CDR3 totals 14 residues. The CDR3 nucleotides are TGCGCCAGCAGCTCGTCGGGGATGAACACTGAAGCTTTCTTT. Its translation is CASSSSGMNTEAFF.

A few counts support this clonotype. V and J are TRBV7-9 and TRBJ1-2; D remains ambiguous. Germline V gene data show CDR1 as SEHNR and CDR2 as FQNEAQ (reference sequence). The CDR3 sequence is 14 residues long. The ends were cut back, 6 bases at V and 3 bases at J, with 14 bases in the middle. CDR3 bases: TGTGCCAGCAGAAAACAAACGGGTGACTATGGCTACACCTTC. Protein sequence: CASRKQTGDYGYTF.

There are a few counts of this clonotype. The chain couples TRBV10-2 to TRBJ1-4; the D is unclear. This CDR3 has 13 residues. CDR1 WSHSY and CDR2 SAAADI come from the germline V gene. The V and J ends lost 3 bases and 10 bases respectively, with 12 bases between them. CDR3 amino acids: CASSDSRSGKLFF. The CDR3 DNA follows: TGCGCCAGCAGTGACTCACGATCGGGAAAACTGTTTTTT.

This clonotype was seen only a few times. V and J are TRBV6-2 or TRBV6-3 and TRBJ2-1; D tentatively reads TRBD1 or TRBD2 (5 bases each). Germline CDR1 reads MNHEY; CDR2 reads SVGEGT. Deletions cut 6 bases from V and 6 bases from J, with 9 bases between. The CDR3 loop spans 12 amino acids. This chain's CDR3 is CASRPGGNEQFF. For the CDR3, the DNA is TGTGCCAGCAGACCTGGGGGCAATGAGCAGTTCTTC.

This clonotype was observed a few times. In DNA, the CDR3 is TGTGCCAGCTCACCCCCATCTACAGGGGACTATGGCTACACCTTC. This codes for CASSPPSTGDYGYTF. The chain joins TRBV18 to TRBJ1-2; 7 bases match TRBD1. Germline V gene lookup returns CDR1 KGHSH and CDR2 LQKENI. With V trimmed by 3 bases and J by 3 bases, 7 bases remained unmatched. The CDR3 totals 15 residues. The whole variable domain, remainder taken from reference TRBV18 and TRBJ1-2, is NAGVMQNPRHLVRRRGQEARLRCSPMKGHSHVYWYRQLPEEGLKFMVYLQKENIIDESGMPKERFSAEFPKEGPSILRIQQVVRGDSAAYFCASSPPSTGDYGYTFGSGTRLTVV.

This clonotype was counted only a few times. In DNA form, the CDR3 reads TGTGCCAGCAGCTTACTTTCCCGGCCCTCTGGAAACACCATATATTTT. It yields the protein CASSLLSRPSGNTIYF. The chain has TRBV11-2 and TRBJ1-3, with D unclear. V lost 2 bases and J 0 bases, leaving 11 bases between the germline ends. The germline V gene has CDR1 SGHAT and CDR2 FQNNGV. This CDR3 spans 16 amino acids.

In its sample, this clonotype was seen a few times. CDR3 nucleotides: TGCGCCAGCAGCCGGGACAATACCTACGAGCAGTACGTC. Residues: CASSRDNTYEQYV. This chain connects TRBV5-1 to TRBJ2-7, with a weak D call TRBD1 (6 bases). The V end was cut by 4 bases, the J end by 2 bases, with 10 bases between. Germline V gives CDR1 SGHRS, CDR2 YFSETQ. The CDR3 loop spans 13 amino acids.

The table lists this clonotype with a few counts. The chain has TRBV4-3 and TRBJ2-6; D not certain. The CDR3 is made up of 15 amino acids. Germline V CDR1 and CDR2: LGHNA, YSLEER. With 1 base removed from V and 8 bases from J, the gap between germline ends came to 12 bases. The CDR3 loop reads CASSQGGARTNVLTF. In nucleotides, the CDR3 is TGCGCCAGCAGCCAAGGAGGCGCAAGGACCAACGTCCTGACTTTC.

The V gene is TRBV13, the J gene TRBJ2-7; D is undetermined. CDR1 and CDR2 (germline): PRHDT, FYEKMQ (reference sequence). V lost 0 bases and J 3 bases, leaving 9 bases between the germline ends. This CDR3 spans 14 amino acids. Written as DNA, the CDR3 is TGTGCCAGCAGCTTAGGCCCCCAGCGCTACGAGCAGTACGTC. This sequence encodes CASSLGPQRYEQYV.

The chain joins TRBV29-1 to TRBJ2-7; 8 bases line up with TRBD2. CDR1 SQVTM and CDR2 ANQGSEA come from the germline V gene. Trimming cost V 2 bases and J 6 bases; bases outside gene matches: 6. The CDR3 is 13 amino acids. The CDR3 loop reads CSVERGGSGEQYF. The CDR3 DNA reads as TGCAGCGTTGAACGCGGGGGGTCGGGCGAGCAGTACTTC.

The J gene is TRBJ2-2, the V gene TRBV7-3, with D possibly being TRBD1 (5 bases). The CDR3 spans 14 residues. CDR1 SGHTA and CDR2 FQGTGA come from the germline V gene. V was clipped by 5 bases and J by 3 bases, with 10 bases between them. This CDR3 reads CASSLDSYTGELFF. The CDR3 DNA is TGTGCCAGCAGCCTAGACAGCTACACCGGGGAGCTGTTTTTT.

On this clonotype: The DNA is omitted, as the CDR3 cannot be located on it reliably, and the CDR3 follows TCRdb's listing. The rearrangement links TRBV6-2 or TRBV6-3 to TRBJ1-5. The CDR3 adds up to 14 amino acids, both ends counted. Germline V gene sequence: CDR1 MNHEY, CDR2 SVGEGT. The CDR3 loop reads CASSYSSGILAQHF.